This T cell receptor (beta chain) comes out of a study of sequential checkpoint blockade in melanoma. Overall study context: About two dozen patients had tumor biopsies before treatment and at week 13.

Looked up from germline, CDR1 is SGHRS and CDR2 is YFSETQ. With V trimmed by 4 bases and J by 2 bases, 10 bases remained unmatched. The CDR3 covers 16 residues. TCRdb's table, derived via immunoSEQ multiplex PCR, lists solely in-frame clones and lacks some. Counted here are tens of thousands of clones, roughly a third occurring once; the ten biggest clones make up roughly 1.5%. This clone turned up a few times. Indicated treatment: randomized to nivolumab then ipilimumab (arm A) or the reverse (arm B). This receptor was identified in a human donor with melanoma. The sample consisted of tumor tissue (inferred from file names), taken from a patient given nivolumab and ipilimumab in sequence. This chain joins TRBV5-1 and TRBJ2-3; 7 nucleotides line up with TRBD2. The CDR3 spells CASSPEAGGYTDTQYF. Written as DNA, the CDR3 is TGCGCCAGCAGCCCCGAGGCCGGGGGGTACACAGATACGCAGTATTTT. The whole variable domain, filled in from reference TRBV5-1 and TRBJ2-3, reads KAGVTQTPRYLIKTRGQQVTLSCSPISGHRSVSWYQQTPGQGLQFLFEYFSETQRNKGNFPGRFSGRQFSNSRSEMNVSTLELGDSALYLCASSPEAGGYTDTQYFGPGTRLTVL.